This record covers a single T cell receptor beta chain. V gave up 0 bases and J gave up 10 bases, with 5 bases separating them. This CDR3 has 11 residues. From germline, CDR1 is MNHNY and CDR2 SVGAGI (reference sequence). The data are from a study of blood T cell repertoires in COVID-19. Study in general: Acute-phase and convalescent COVID-19 samples originated in the United States, Italy and Spain. PBMCs, B-cell-depleted T cells, or T cells were the source of the cDNA or gDNA that made up the material.

In the authors' workflow: How many nucleated cells were present was estimated from reference gene primer amplification. TCRdb keeps only in-frame clones here, not all; method: immunoSEQ multiplex PCR. That table is the source of V, J and clone size, and D and trimming were worked out from the DNA. Of more than 120,000 clones listed, about nine tenths are singletons. The sequence was collected from a woman in her fifties or sixties with acute or convalescent COVID-19. Sequencing input: peripheral blood. The gene calls are TRBV6-6 and TRBJ2-3; D uncertain. CDR3 loop: CASSYSSAQYF. The CDR3 nucleotides read TGTGCCAGCAGTTACTCGTCGGCGCAGTATTTT.